The clone carrying this T cell receptor beta chain has a count of ten or more. What it binds is not known. Read sequence stops 3 residues before the CDR3 end, and the germline J gene provides the missing end. This entry is derived from a study of T cell clonality in common variable immunodeficiency. Sequencing was performed with immunoSEQ multiplex PCR; in TCRdb, only in-frame clones are kept and a portion is missing. Listed for the sample are roughly 42,000 clones, none seen a single time. The study, taken as a whole, reports: Patient heterogeneity in the CVID cohort limited correlations between repertoire features and clinical complications. Common variable immunodeficiency TCR beta sequences reportedly had fewer deletions and N-nucleotide insertions. Authors noted CVID clonality's cause needs subpopulation repertoire sequencing.

V lost 8 bases, J lost 0 bases, and 10 bases lay in between. The CDR3 length is 13 residues. Germline V gene sequence: CDR1 LNHDA, CDR2 SQIVND (reference sequence). This TCR derives from a human donor with common variable immunodeficiency. Sequencing was done on a sample of peripheral blood mononuclear cells. This rearrangement joins TRBV19 to TRBJ1-1, with D possibly matching TRBD1 (5 bases). CDR3 DNA (partial): TGTGCCAGTGGGGCTATCATGAACACTGAA. It translates to CASGAIMNTE. The whole CDR3 protein reads CASGAIMNTEAFF.